This TCR beta chain was profiled in a study of T-cell memory formation after mild COVID-19. This clonotype was seen more than once but under ten times. TCRdb analysed the 5' RACE reads with MiXCR anew, one entry per CDR3 protein. Of 340,000 or so distinct CDR3 sequences in the sample, 13% were seen once. V was shortened by 2 bases and J by 4 bases, with 11 bases between the two germline ends. Germline lookup yields CDR1 MNHEY and CDR2 SVGEGT. This CDR3 contains 14 residues. The sequencing sample was made of PBMCs or a T cell subset sorted from them (not recorded which). The sequence was obtained from a man younger than 30 who had mild COVID-19 (a few samples of this study predate the infection). Cell type and time point are not known. The chain recombines TRBV6-2 or TRBV6-3 with TRBJ1-1; D uncertain. This CDR3 reads CASSYPRSGTEAFF. The CDR3 nucleotides read TGTGCCAGCAGTTACCCGCGAAGTGGCACTGAAGCTTTCTTT.